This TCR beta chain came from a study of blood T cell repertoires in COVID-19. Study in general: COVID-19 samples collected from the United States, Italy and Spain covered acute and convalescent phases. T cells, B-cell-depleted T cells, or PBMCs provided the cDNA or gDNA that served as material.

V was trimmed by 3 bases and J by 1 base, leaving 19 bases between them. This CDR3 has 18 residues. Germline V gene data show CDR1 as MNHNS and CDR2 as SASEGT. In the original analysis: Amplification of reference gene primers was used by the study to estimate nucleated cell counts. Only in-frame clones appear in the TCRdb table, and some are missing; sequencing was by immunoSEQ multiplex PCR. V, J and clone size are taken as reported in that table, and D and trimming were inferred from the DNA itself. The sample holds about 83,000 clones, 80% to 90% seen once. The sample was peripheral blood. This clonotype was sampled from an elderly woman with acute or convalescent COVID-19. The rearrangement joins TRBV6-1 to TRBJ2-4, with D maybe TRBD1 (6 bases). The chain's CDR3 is CASSEDPQGWGAKNIQYF. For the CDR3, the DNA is TGTGCCAGCAGTGAGGACCCCCAGGGGTGGGGGGCCAAAAACATTCAGTACTTC.